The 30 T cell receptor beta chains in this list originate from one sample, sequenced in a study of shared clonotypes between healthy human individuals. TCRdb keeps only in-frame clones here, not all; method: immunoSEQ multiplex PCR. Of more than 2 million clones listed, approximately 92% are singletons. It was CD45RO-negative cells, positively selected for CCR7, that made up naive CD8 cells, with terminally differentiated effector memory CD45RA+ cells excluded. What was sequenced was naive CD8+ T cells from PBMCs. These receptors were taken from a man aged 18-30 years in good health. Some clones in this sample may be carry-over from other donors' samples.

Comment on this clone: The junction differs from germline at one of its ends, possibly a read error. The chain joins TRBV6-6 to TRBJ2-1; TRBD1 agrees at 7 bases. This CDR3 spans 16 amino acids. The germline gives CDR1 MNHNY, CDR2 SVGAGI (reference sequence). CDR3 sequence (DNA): TGTGCCTGCAGTTACTCGACCCAGGGGGAGCTAGGTGAGCAGTTCTTC. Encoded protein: CACSYSTQGELGEQFF.

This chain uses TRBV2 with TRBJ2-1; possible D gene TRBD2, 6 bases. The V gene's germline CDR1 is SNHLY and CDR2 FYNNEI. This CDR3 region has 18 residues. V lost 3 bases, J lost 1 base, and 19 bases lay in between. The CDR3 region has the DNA TGTGCCAGCAGTGACAGCCCGTCGGAGGGCTTATCCTACAATGAGCAGTTCTTC. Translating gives CASSDSPSEGLSYNEQFF.

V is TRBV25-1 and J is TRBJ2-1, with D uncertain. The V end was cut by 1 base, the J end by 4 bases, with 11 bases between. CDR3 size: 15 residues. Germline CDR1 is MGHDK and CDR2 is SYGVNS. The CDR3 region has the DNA TGTGCCAGCAGTGAATCGTTGGCAGTTTACAATGAGCAGTTCTTC. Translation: CASSESLAVYNEQFF.

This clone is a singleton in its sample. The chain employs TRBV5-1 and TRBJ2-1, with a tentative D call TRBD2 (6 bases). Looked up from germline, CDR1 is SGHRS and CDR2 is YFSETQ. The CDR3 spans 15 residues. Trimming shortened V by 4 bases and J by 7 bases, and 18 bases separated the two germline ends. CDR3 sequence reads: CASSPEEGLRNEQFF. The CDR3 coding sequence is TGCGCCAGCAGCCCCGAGGAGGGGTTGAGAAATGAGCAGTTCTTC.

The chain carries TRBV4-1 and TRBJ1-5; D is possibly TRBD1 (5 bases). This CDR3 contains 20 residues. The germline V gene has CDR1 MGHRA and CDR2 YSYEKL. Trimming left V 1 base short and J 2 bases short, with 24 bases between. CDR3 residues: CASSQVDRRGPLGGNQPQHF. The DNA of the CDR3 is TGCGCCAGCAGCCAAGTCGATCGCCGGGGCCCATTGGGAGGCAATCAGCCCCAGCATTTT.

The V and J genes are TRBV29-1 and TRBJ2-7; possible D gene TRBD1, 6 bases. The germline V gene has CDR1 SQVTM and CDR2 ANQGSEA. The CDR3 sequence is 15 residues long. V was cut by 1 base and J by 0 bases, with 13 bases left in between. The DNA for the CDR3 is TGCAGCGTTGAAGCTAGGGGGACATACTCCTACGAGCAGTACTTC. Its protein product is CSVEARGTYSYEQYF.

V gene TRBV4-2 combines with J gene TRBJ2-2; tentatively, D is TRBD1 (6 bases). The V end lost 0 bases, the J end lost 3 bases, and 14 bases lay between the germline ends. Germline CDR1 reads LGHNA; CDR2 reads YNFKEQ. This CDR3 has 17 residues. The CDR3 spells CASSQDSRGLYTGELFF. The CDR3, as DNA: TGTGCCAGCAGCCAAGATAGCAGGGGTCTTTACACCGGGGAGCTGTTTTTT.

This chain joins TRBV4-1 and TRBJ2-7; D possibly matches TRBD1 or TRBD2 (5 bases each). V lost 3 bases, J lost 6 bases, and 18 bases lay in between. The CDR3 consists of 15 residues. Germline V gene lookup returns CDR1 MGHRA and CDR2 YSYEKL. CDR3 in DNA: TGCGCCAGCAGCCAGCGAGGGGATGGGTTCTCCGAGCAGTACTTC. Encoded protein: CASSQRGDGFSEQYF.

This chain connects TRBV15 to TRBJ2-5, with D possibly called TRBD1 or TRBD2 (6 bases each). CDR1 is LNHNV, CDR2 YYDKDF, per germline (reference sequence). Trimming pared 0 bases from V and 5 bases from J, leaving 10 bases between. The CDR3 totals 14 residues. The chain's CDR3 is CATSRERDTETQYF. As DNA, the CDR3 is TGTGCCACCAGCAGAGAGCGGGACACGGAGACCCAGTACTTC.

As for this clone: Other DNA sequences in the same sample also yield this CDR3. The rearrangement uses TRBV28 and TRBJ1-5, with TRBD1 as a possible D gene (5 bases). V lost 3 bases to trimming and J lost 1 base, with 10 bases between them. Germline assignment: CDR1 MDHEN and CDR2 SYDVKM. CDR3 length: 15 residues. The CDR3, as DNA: TGTGCCAGCAGTTTGGGGGTGTTGAGCAATCAGCCCCAGCATTTT. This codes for CASSLGVLSNQPQHF.

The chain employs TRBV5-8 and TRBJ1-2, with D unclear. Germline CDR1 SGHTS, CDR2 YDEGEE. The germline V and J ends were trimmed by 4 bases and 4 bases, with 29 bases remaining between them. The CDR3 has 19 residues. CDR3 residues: CASSPYYPTSRVGSYGYTF. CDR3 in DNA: TGTGCCAGCAGCCCCTACTACCCGACTTCTCGGGTTGGGAGCTATGGCTACACCTTC.

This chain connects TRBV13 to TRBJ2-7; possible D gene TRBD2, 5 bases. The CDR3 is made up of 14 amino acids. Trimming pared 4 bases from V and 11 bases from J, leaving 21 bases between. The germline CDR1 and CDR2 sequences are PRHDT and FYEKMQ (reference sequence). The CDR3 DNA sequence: TGTGCCAGCAGCTCCGGGCCAAACATCGTCGGGAAGTACTTC. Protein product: CASSSGPNIVGKYF.

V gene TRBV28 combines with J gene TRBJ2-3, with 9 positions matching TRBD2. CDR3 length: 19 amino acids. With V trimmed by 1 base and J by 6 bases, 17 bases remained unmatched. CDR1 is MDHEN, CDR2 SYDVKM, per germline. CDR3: CASSLLVGGREVRIDTQYF. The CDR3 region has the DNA TGTGCCAGCAGTTTATTAGTCGGCGGGAGGGAGGTTAGGATTGATACGCAGTATTTT.

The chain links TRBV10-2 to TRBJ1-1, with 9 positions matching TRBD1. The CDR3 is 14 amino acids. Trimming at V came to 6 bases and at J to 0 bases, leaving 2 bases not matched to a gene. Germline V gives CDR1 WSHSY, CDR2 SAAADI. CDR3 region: CASRRTGVNTEAFF. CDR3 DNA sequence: TGCGCCAGCAGGAGGACAGGGGTGAACACTGAAGCTTTCTTT.

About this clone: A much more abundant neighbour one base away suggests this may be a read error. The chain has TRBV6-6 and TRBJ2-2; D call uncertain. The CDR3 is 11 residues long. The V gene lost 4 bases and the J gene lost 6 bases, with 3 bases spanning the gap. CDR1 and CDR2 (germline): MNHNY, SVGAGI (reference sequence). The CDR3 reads CASSFSGELFF. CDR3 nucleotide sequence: TGTGCCAGCAGTTTTTCCGGGGAGCTGTTTTTT.

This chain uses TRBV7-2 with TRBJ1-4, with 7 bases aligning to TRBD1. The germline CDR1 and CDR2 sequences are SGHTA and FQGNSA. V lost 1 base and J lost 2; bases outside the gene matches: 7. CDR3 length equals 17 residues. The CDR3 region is CASSLVPRGATNEKLFF. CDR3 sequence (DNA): TGTGCCAGCAGCTTAGTTCCCAGGGGGGCGACTAATGAAAAACTGTTTTTT.

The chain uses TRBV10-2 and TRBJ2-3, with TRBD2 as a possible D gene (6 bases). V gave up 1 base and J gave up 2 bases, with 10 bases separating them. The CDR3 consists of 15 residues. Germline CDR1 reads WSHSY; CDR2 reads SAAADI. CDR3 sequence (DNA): TGCGCCAGCAGTGAGTGGGAGGCACCCACAGATACGCAGTATTTT. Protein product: CASSEWEAPTDTQYF.

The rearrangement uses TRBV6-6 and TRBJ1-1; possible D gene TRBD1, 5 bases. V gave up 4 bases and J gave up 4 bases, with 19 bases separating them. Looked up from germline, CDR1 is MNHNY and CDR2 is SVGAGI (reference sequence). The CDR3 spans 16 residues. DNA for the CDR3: TGTGCCAGCAGTTGGGGTTTAGAGGGGACTGGCACTGAAGCTTTCTTT. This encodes CASSWGLEGTGTEAFF.

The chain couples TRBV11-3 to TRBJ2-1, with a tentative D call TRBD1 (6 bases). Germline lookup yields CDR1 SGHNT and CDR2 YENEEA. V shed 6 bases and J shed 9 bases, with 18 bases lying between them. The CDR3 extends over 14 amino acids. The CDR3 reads CASSSRTGTTEQFF. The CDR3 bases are TGTGCCAGCAGTTCTCGTACAGGGACAACTGAGCAGTTCTTC.

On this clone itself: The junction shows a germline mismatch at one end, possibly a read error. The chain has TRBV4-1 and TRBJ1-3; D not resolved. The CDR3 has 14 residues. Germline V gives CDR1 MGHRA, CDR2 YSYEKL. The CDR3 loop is CASSQGHRGNIIYF. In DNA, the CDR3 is TGCGCCAGCAGCCAAGGCCATCGGGGAAACATCATATATTTT.

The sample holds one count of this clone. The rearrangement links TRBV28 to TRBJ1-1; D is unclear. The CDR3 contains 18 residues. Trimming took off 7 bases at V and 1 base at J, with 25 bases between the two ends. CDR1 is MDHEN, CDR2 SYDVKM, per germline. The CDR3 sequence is CASNLRIGINPSNTEAFF. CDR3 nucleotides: TGTGCCAGCAACCTCAGGATTGGAATCAACCCCTCGAACACTGAAGCTTTCTTT.

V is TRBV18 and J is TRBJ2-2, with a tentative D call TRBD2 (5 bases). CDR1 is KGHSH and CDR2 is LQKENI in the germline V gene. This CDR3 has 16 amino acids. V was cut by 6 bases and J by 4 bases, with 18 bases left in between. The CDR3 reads CASSGISRGFTGELFF. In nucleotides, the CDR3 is TGTGCCAGCTCCGGGATTTCGCGAGGGTTCACCGGGGAGCTGTTTTTT.

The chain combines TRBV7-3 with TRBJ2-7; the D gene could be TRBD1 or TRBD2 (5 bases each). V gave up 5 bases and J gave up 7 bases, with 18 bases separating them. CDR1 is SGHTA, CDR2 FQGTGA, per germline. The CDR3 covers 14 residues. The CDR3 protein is CASSSSGGLDEQYF. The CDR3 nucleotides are TGTGCCAGCAGCAGTTCTGGGGGTCTTGATGAGCAGTACTTC. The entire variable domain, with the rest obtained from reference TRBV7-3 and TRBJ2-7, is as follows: GAGVSQTPSNKVTEKGKYVELRCDPISGHTALYWYRQSLGQGPEFLIYFQGTGAADDSGLPNDRFFAVRPEGSVSTLKIQRTERGDSAVYLCASSSSGGLDEQYFGPGTRLTVT.

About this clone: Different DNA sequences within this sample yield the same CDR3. DNA for the CDR3: TGTGCCAGCAGCTTGGGCAGGGGCGAGACCCAGTACTTC. This translates into CASSLGRGETQYF. The chain employs TRBV5-6 and TRBJ2-5, with a possible D match to TRBD1 (6 bases). This CDR3 contains 13 residues. The germline V gene has CDR1 SGHDT and CDR2 YYEEEE. V dropped 0 bases and J dropped 5 bases, with 8 bases sitting between them.

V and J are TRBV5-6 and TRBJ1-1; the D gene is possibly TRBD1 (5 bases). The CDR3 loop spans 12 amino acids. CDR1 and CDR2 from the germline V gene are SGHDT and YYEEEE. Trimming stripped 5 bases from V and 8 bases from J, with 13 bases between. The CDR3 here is CASSLLDNEAFF. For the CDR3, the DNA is TGTGCCAGCAGTTTACTGGACAACGAAGCTTTCTTT.

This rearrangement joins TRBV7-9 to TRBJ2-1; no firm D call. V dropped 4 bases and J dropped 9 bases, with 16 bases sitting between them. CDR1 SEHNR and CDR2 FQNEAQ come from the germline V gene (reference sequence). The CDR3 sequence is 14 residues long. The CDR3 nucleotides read TGTGCCAGCAGCTCTACTCCGGAGCATCGTGAGCAGTTCTTC. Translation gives CASSSTPEHREQFF.

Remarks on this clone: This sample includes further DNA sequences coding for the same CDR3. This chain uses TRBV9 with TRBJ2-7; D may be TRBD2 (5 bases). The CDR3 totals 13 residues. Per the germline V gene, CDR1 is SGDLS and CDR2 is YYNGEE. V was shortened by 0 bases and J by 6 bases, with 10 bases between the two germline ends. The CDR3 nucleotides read TGTGCCAGCAGCGTAGGTGGGAGTGGCGAGCAGTACTTC. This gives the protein CASSVGGSGEQYF.

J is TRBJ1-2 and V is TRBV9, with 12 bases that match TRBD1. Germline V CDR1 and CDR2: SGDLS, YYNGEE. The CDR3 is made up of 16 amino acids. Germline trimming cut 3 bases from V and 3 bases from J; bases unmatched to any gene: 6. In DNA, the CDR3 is TGTGCCAGCAGCGGGGACAGGGGGCGAAGAGACTATGGCTACACCTTC. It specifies CASSGDRGRRDYGYTF.

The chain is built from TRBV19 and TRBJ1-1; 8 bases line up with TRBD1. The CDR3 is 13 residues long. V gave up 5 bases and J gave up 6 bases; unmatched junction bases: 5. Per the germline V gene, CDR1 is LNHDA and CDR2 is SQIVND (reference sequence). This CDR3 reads CASSVMDRAEAFF. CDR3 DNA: TGTGCCAGTAGTGTAATGGACAGGGCTGAAGCTTTCTTT. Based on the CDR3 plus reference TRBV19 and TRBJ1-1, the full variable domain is DGGITQSPKYLFRKEGQNVTLSCEQNLNHDAMYWYRQDPGQGLRLIYYSQIVNDFQKGDIAEGYSVSREKKESFPLTVTSAQKNPTAFYLCASSVMDRAEAFFGQGTRLTVV.

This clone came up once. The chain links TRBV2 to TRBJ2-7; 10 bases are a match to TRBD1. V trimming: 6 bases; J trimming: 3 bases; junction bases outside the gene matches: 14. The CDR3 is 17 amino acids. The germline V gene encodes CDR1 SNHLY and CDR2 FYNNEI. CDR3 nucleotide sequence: TGTGCCAGCAGCAAACTCCGTCCGAGGGACAGGGGCTACGAGCAGTACTTC. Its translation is CASSKLRPRDRGYEQYF.